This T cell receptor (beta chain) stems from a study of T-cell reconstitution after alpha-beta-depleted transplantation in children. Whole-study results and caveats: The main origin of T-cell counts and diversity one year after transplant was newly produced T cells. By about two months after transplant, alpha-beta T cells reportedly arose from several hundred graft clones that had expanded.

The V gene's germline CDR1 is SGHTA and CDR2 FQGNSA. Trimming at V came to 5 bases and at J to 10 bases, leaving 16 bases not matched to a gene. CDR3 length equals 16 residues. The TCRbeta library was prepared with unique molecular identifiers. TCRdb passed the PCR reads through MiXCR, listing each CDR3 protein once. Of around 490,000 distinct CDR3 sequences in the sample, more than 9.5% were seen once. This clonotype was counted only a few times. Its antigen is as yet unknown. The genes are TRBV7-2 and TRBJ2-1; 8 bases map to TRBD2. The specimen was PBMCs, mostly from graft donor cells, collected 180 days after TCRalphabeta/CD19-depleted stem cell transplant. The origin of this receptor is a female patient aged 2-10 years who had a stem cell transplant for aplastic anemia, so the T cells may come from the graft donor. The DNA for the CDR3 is TGTGCCAGCAGCCAAAGGCAGCGGGGGCCCCAGGGGGAGCAGTTCTTC. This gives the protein CASSQRQRGPQGEQFF.